Each of the 21 T cell receptor beta chains below was sequenced from the same sample in a study of blood T cell repertoires in COVID-19 (dated by TCRdb to 2018 to 2021). The library was generated by the immunoSEQ multiplex PCR assay. Not all clones reach the TCRdb copy of this immuneACCESS table, which keeps in-frame sequences only. Checked studies attribute under half of the gap to unresolved V genes and leave the rest unexplained. The sample includes fewer than 700,000 clones, with about 88% observed a single time. The ten largest clones add up to 7.5% to 9.5% of the sample. Specimen: peripheral blood. The receptors shown here come from a woman between 45 and 60 years old with COVID-19, enrolled during active disease.

The V call is TRBV9, the J call TRBJ2-7; perhaps TRBD1 as D (5 bases). Trimming removed 0 bases from V and 0 bases from J, with 7 bases in between. Germline V CDR1 and CDR2: SGDLS, YYNGEE. The CDR3 is 14 amino acids. CDR3 sequence: CASSVGTISYEQYF. The CDR3 DNA is TGTGCCAGCAGCGTAGGGACAATCTCCTACGAGCAGTACTTC.

This chain joins TRBV19 and TRBJ2-4; maybe TRBD2 (6 bases). CDR1 is LNHDA and CDR2 is SQIVND in the germline V gene (reference sequence). The CDR3 spans 16 residues. The V end was cut by 3 bases, the J end by 0 bases, with 12 bases between. The CDR3 protein is CASSILMGGAKNIQYF. In DNA form, the CDR3 reads TGTGCCAGTAGTATTTTGATGGGGGGAGCCAAAAACATTCAGTACTTC.

In its sample, this clone was seen a few times. The J gene is TRBJ2-2, the V gene TRBV10-3; D not resolved. V lost 8 bases to trimming and J lost 0 bases, with 13 bases between them. The CDR3 runs 15 residues. Germline CDR1 reads ENHRY; CDR2 reads SYGVKD. CDR3 nucleotide sequence: TGTGCCATCTCCCTAGGCGTCCCGAACACCGGGGAGCTGTTTTTT. Its protein product is CAISLGVPNTGELFF.

V is TRBV30 and J is TRBJ2-7, with D tentatively TRBD1 (5 bases). Trimming stripped 2 bases from V and 5 bases from J, with 16 bases between. In germline, CDR1 is GTSNPN, CDR2 SVGIG (reference sequence). The CDR3 contains 14 residues. CDR3 in amino acids: CAWSLGRVTNEQYF. The CDR3 nucleotides read TGTGCCTGGAGTCTCGGCAGGGTGACCAACGAGCAGTACTTC.

As concerns this clone: Other DNA sequences in this sample translate to the same CDR3. The CDR3 nucleotides read TGTGCCAGCCGTACTAGCGGAACCTACGAGCAGTACTTC. Amino acids: CASRTSGTYEQYF. This chain joins TRBV19 and TRBJ2-7; 8 bases agree with TRBD2. Per germline, CDR1 LNHDA and CDR2 SQIVND (reference sequence). J gave up 2 bases and V 9 bases, and 6 bases lay outside the gene matches. The CDR3 is 13 residues long.

This chain connects TRBV5-1 to TRBJ1-1; 9 bases line up with TRBD1. Germline CDR1 and CDR2: SGHRS and YFSETQ. Losses at the gene ends were 2 bases for V and 4 bases for J; bases not matched to a gene: 9. This CDR3 contains 16 residues. The CDR3 loop reads CASSFSPGTGSTEAFF. The CDR3 bases are TGCGCCAGCAGCTTTTCCCCCGGGACAGGGAGCACTGAAGCTTTCTTT.

This chain uses TRBV3-1 (or the pseudogene TRBV3-2) with TRBJ1-2; a weak D match, TRBD1 (6 bases). The CDR3 extends over 16 amino acids. V was shortened by 3 bases and J by 7 bases, with 21 bases between the two germline ends. The germline gives CDR1 LGHDT, CDR2 YNNKEL (reference sequence). CDR3: CASSHNPAGGALGYTF. In DNA form, the CDR3 reads TGTGCCAGCAGCCACAACCCGGCGGGGGGGGCCCTTGGCTACACCTTC.

The chain carries TRBV6-5 and TRBJ1-3; D gene unclear. This CDR3 spans 13 amino acids. CDR1 and CDR2 (germline): MNHEY, SVGAGI. Trimming removed 6 bases at V and 6 bases at J, with 12 bases between. Written as DNA, the CDR3 is TGTGCCAGCAGCCCCCCACTCCCAAACACCATATATTTT. Translating it yields CASSPPLPNTIYF.

As concerns this clone: Other DNA sequences in the same sample also yield this CDR3. The V and J genes are TRBV5-5 and TRBJ1-1; the D is unclear. Germline values: CDR1 SGHKS, CDR2 YYEKEE (reference sequence). V shed 0 bases and J shed 1 base, with 4 bases lying between them. The CDR3 consists of 13 residues. CDR3 sequence reads: CASSLAGNTEAFF. The DNA for the CDR3 is TGTGCCAGCAGCTTGGCAGGGAACACTGAAGCTTTCTTT.

This chain uses TRBV5-1 with TRBJ2-7, with a possible D match to TRBD1 (6 bases). V gave up 4 bases and J gave up 0 bases, with 17 bases separating them. CDR1 is SGHRS, CDR2 YFSETQ, per germline. This CDR3 has 16 amino acids. Here the CDR3 DNA reads TGCGCCAGCAGCCTACCAACCGGGACATCCTCCTACGAGCAGTACTTC. As protein: CASSLPTGTSSYEQYF. Looking up the rest from reference TRBV5-1 and TRBJ2-7 gives the full variable domain: KAGVTQTPRYLIKTRGQQVTLSCSPISGHRSVSWYQQTPGQGLQFLFEYFSETQRNKGNFPGRFSGRQFSNSRSEMNVSTLELGDSALYLCASSLPTGTSSYEQYFGPGTRLTVT.

The chain has TRBV5-1 and TRBJ1-4; 8 bases are a match to TRBD1. Germline trimming cut 2 bases from V and 8 bases from J; bases unmatched to any gene: 8. The CDR3 runs 15 residues. CDR1 and CDR2 (germline): SGHRS, YFSETQ. CDR3 in amino acids: CASSFQGQALEKLFF. The CDR3 DNA reads as TGCGCCAGCAGCTTTCAGGGACAGGCCCTAGAAAAACTGTTTTTT.

The V and J genes are TRBV5-1 and TRBJ2-7; possible D gene TRBD2, 5 bases. The CDR3 covers 14 residues. The V end was cut by 5 bases, the J end by 0 bases, with 12 bases between. In germline, CDR1 is SGHRS, CDR2 YFSETQ. The DNA of the CDR3 is TGCGCCAGCAGAGACCAAGGGAGCTCCTACGAGCAGTACTTC. Protein: CASRDQGSSYEQYF.

This clone has only one observation. This chain uses TRBV10-2 with TRBJ1-2; D remains unclear. The CDR3 contains 12 residues. The V gene's germline CDR1 is WSHSY and CDR2 SAAADI. V lost 0 bases to trimming and J lost 7 bases, with 6 bases between them. The CDR3 DNA is TGCGCCAGCAGTGAGTCTGGGAGTGGCTACACCTTC. Protein sequence: CASSESGSGYTF.

The chain has TRBV2 and TRBJ2-3; D not certain. Germline V gives CDR1 SNHLY, CDR2 FYNNEI. Trimming removed 4 bases from V and 2 bases from J, with 13 bases in between. The CDR3 has 15 amino acids. The CDR3 protein is CASSATPWYTDTQYF. The CDR3, as DNA: TGTGCCAGCAGTGCGACTCCCTGGTACACAGATACGCAGTATTTT.

In its sample, this clone was seen many times. The chain has TRBV2 and TRBJ1-5, with a possible D match to TRBD1 (6 bases). Trimming removed 6 bases at V and 6 bases at J, with 18 bases between. Germline CDR1 and CDR2: SNHLY and FYNNEI. This CDR3 comprises 15 residues. Written as DNA, the CDR3 is TGTGCCAGCAGGGATCGGGGGGCGGGACGTCAGCCCCAGCATTTT. Translated: CASRDRGAGRQPQHF.

The chain couples TRBV6-6 to TRBJ1-5, with 8 bases that match TRBD1. Looked up from germline, CDR1 is MNHNY and CDR2 is SVGAGI (reference sequence). CDR3 size: 17 residues. V trimming: 5 bases; J trimming: 1 base; junction bases outside the gene matches: 10. The CDR3 nucleotides read TGTGCCAGCAGTCGCGCCGGGACAGGAGAAAGCAATCAGCCCCAGCATTTT. This translates into CASSRAGTGESNQPQHF.

The J gene is TRBJ2-7, the V gene TRBV19; 10 bases match TRBD1. V lost 6 bases and J lost 6; bases outside the gene matches: 8. Germline assignment: CDR1 LNHDA and CDR2 SQIVND (reference sequence). This CDR3 has 14 residues. The CDR3 coding sequence is TGTGCCAGTAGGCCTCGACAGGGGGCGGGCGAGCAGTACTTC. Its protein is CASRPRQGAGEQYF.

The rearrangement links TRBV12-5 to TRBJ1-1, with 7 bases identical to TRBD1. CDR3 length: 14 residues. Per the germline V gene, CDR1 is LGHNT and CDR2 is FRNRAP. V lost 6 bases and J lost 11; bases outside the gene matches: 15. The CDR3 DNA reads as TGTGCTAGTGGGATCGGGACAGTTCCCCAGGGGGCTTTCTTT. Translation: CASGIGTVPQGAFF. Full variable domain (outside the CDR3, taken from reference TRBV12-5 and TRBJ1-1): DARVTQTPRHKVTEMGQEVTMRCQPILGHNTVFWYRQTMMQGLELLAYFRNRAPLDDSGMPKDRFSAEMPDATLATLKIQPSEPRDSAVYFCASGIGTVPQGAFFGQGTRLTVV.

A single count supports this clone. The chain joins TRBV9 to TRBJ1-4; D is undetermined. The CDR3 covers 14 residues. V was pared by 3 bases and J by 0 bases, with 6 bases between. Germline V lookup: CDR1 SGDLS, CDR2 YYNGEE. CDR3 in amino acids: CASSDVATNEKLFF. DNA of the CDR3: TGTGCCAGCAGCGACGTAGCAACTAATGAAAAACTGTTTTTT. The complete variable domain, with remaining parts taken from reference TRBV9 and TRBJ1-4, reads DSGVTQTPKHLITATGQRVTLRCSPRSGDLSVYWYQQSLDQGLQFLIQYYNGEERAKGNILERFSAQQFPDLHSELNLSSLELGDSALYFCASSDVATNEKLFFGSGTQLSVL.

This clone was counted a single time. V gene TRBV5-1 combines with J gene TRBJ1-1; a weak D match, TRBD1 (6 bases). The V and J ends lost 4 bases and 8 bases respectively, with 9 bases between them. There are 11 residues in the CDR3. Germline V gene lookup returns CDR1 SGHRS and CDR2 YFSETQ. In nucleotides, the CDR3 is TGCGCCAGCAGCCAAGGGACAGAAGCTTTCTTT. This encodes CASSQGTEAFF. Full variable domain (rest looked up from reference TRBV5-1 and TRBJ1-1): KAGVTQTPRYLIKTRGQQVTLSCSPISGHRSVSWYQQTPGQGLQFLFEYFSETQRNKGNFPGRFSGRQFSNSRSEMNVSTLELGDSALYLCASSQGTEAFFGQGTRLTVV.

This clone was detected only a few times. Other DNA sequences in the same sample also yield this CDR3. The chain uses TRBV3-1 (or the pseudogene TRBV3-2) and TRBJ1-1; perhaps TRBD1 as D (5 bases). CDR3 length: 14 residues. Germline V lookup: CDR1 LGHDT, CDR2 YNNKEL (reference sequence). Trimming left V 4 bases short and J 4 bases short, with 13 bases between. This CDR3 is CASSPLTGGTEAFF. The CDR3 bases are TGTGCCAGCAGCCCCTTAACGGGGGGCACTGAAGCTTTCTTT.